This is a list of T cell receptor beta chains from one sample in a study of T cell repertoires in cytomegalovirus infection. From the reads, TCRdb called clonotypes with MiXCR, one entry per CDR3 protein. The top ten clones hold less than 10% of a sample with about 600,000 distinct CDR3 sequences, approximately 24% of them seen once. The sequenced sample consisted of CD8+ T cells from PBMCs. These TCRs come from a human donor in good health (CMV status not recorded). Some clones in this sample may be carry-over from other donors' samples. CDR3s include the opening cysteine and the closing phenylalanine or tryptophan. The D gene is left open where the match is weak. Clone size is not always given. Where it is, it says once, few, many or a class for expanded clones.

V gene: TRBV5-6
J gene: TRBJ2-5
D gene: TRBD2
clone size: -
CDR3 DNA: TGTGCCAGCAGCTCACGGACGGGGGGTGAGACCCAGTACTTC
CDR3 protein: CASSSRTGGETQYF

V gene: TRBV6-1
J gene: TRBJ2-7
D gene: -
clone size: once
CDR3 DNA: TGTGCCAGCAGGGTGGAGGCGGGCTACAAGCAGTACTTC
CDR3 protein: CASRVEAGYKQYF

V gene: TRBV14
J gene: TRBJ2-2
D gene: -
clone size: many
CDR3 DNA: TGTGCCAGCAGCCCCCGACAGGCAACGAACACCGGGGAGCTGTTTTTT
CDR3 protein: CASSPRQATNTGELFF

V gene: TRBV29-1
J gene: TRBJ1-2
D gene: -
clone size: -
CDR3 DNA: TGCAGCGTTGAACAACGGGGAAACTATGGCTACACCTTC
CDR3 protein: CSVEQRGNYGYTF

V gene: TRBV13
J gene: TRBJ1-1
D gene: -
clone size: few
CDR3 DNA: TGTGCCAGCAGCTACGAGGACAGCGAAGCTTTCTTT
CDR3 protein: CASSYEDSEAFF

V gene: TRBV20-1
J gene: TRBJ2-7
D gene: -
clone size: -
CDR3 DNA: TGCAGTGCCATATACTCTGGCGGGGAGAGCTCCTACGAGCAGTACTTC
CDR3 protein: CSAIYSGGESSYEQYF

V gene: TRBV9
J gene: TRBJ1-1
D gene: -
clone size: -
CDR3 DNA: TGTGCCAGCAGCGTAGAAGTGCAGTACACTGAAGCTTTCTTT
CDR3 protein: CASSVEVQYTEAFF

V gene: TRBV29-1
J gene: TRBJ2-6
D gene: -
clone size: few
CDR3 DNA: TGCAGCGCTCCGGCGCGTATCTCTGGGGCCAACGTCCTGACTTTC
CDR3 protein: CSAPARISGANVLTF

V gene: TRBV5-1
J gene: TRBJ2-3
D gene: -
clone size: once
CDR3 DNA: TGCGCCAGCAGCTTGGTGCAAAAAGATACGCAGTATTTT
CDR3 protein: CASSLVQKDTQYF

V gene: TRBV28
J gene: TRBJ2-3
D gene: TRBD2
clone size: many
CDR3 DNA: TGTGCCAGCATTCTATCGGAGAGGGAGGGTCCAGATACGCAGTATTTT
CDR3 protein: CASILSEREGPDTQYF

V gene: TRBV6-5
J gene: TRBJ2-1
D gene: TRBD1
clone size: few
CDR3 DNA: TGTGCCAGCAGTTACTCCCGGGACAGGGGCCATGAGCAGTTCTTC
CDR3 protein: CASSYSRDRGHEQFF

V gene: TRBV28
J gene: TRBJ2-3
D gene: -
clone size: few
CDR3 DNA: TGTGCCAGCAGAGAAGCCTACCCTACGCAGTATTTT
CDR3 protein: CASREAYPTQYF

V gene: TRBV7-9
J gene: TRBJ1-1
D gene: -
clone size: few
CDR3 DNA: TGTGCCTCTGGGAGGGACACCCGGAACACTGAAGCTTTCTTT
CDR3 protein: CASGRDTRNTEAFF

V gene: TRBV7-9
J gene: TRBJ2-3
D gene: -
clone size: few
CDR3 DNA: TGTGCCAGCAGGGCCGGGGCCGCCCCACTAACAGATACGCAGTATTTT
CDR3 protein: CASRAGAAPLTDTQYF

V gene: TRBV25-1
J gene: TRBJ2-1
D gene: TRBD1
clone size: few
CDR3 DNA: TGTGCCAGCAGTGGGGGACAGATTAGCTCCTACAATGAGCAGTTCTTC
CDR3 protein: CASSGGQISSYNEQFF

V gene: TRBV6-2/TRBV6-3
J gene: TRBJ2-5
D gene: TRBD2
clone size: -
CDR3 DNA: TGTGCCAGCACTGGACGGGGGGGGCAAGAGACCCAGTACTTC
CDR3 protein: CASTGRGGQETQYF

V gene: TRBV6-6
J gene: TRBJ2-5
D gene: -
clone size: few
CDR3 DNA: TGTGCCAGCAGTTACTCAGAACAGGGTGGGCAAGAGACCCAGTACTTC
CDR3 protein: CASSYSEQGGQETQYF

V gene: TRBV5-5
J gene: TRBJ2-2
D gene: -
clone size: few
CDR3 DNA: TGTGCCAGCAGCTTGTTTGGAGGAGAGAACACCGGGGAGCTGTTTTTT
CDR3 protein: CASSLFGGENTGELFF

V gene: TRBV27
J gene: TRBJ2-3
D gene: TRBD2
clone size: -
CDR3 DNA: TGTGCCAGCAGTTACGAGCGGGGGGGCCTCCGGGCGCAGTATTTT
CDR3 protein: CASSYERGGLRAQYF

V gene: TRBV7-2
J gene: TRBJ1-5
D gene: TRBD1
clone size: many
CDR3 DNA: TGTGCCAGCAGCTTACAGGGACAGGGAGAGAATCAGCCCCAGCATTTT
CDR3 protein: CASSLQGQGENQPQHF

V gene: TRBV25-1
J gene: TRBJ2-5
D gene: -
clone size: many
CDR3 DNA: TGTGCCAGCAGTGAAGGCTTCAGGCAGACCCAGTACTTC
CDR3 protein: CASSEGFRQTQYF

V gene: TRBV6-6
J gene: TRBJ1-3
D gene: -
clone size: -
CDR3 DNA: TGTGCCAGCAGTCCCGGACCGACCTCCTCTGGAAACACCATATATTTT
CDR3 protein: CASSPGPTSSGNTIYF

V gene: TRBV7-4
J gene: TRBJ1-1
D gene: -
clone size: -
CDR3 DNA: TGTGCCAGCAGCCTAGGACGGCAGGGCACTGAAGCTTTCTTT
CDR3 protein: CASSLGRQGTEAFF

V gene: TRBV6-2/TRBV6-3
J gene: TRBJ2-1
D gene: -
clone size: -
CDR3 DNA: TGTGCCAGCGAGAGGGGGGATGGTAATGAGCAGTTCTTC
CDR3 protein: CASERGDGNEQFF

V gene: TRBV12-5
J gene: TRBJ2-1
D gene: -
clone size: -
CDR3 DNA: TGTGCTAGTGCCAAGTTTCCGGGGAGCGATGAGCAGTTCTTT
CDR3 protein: CASAKFPGSDEQFF

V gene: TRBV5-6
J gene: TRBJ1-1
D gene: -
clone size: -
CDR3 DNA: TGTGCCAGCAGCTTGTCATCGGGGGTTGAAGCTTTCTTT
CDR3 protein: CASSLSSGVEAFF

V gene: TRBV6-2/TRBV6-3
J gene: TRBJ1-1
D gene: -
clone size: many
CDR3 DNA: TGTGCCAGCAGGCCCGGGACGACTGAAGCTTTCTTT
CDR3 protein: CASRPGTTEAFF

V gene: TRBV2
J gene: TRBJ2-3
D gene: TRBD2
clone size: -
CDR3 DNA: TGTGCCAGCAGTTTCCGGGACTACCGCACAGATACGCAGTATTTT
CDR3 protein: CASSFRDYRTDTQYF

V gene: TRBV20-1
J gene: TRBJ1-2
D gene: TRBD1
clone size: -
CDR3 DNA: TGCAGTGCTGTGTCCCGGGACAGGGACTATGGCTACACCTTC
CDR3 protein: CSAVSRDRDYGYTF

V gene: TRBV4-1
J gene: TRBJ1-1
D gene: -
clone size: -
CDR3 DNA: TGCGCCAGCAGCCAAGAAAAAGGCCGGCTGGACACTGAAGCTTTCTTT
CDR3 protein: CASSQEKGRLDTEAFF

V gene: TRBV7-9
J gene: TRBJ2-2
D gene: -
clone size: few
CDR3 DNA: TGTGCCAGCAGCTTAAGCTGGACCGCGAACACCGGGGAGCTGTTTTTT
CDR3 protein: CASSLSWTANTGELFF

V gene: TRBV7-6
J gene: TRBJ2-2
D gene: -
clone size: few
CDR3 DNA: TGTGCCAGCAGCTTACTCGGCCCTCGTGGGGAGCTGTTTTTT
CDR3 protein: CASSLLGPRGELFF

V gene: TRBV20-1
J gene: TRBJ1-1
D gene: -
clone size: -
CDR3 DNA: TGCAGTGCGCGGACGTGGAACACTGAAGCTTTCTTT
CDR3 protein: CSARTWNTEAFF

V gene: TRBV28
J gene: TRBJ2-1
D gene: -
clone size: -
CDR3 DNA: TGTGCCAACAGTTTTCGTCTGGTTAATGAGCAGTTCTTC
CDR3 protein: CANSFRLVNEQFF

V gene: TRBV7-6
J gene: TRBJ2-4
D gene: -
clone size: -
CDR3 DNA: TGTGCCAGCAGCCTGTTCAGAGCCAAAAACATTCAGTACTTC
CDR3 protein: CASSLFRAKNIQYF

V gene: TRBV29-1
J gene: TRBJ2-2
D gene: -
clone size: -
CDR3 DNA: TGCAGCGTTGGGGGATCAACAGGGTTGCGCACCGGGGAGCTGTTTTTT
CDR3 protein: CSVGGSTGLRTGELFF

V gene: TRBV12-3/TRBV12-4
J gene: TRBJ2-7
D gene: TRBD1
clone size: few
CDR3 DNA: TGTGCCAGCAGAGGACAGGGCGACGAGCAGTACTTC
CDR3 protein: CASRGQGDEQYF

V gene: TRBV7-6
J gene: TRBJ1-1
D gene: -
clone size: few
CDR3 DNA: TGTGCCAGCAGCTTAGCAGGAAAGGGAGCTTTCTTT
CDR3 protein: CASSLAGKGAFF

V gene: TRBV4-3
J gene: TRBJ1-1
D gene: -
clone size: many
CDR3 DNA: TGCGCCAGCAGCCAAGATATGCAGTACACTGAAGCTTTCTTT
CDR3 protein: CASSQDMQYTEAFF

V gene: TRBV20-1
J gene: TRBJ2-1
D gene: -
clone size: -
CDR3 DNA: TGCAGTGCTAGAGATGGGCCTAGCGTCTACGATGAGCAGTTCTTC
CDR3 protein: CSARDGPSVYDEQFF

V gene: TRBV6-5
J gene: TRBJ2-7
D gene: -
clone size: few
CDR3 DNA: TGTGCCAGCAGTAACGGACGGTTCTACGAGCAGTACTTC
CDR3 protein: CASSNGRFYEQYF

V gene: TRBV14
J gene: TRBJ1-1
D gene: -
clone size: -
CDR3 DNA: TGTGCCAGCAGCCCTGACGGGGGAAGAAAAACTGAAGCTTTCTTT
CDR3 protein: CASSPDGGRKTEAFF

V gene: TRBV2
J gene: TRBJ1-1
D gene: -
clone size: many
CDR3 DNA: TGTGCCAGCAGTGACCGCATGGGTACTGAAGCTTTCTTT
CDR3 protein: CASSDRMGTEAFF

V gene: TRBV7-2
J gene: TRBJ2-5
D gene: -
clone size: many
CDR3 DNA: TGTGCCAGCAGCCGAAGTGGGGCGGGGGCCCCCCCCGAGAAGACCCAGTACTTC
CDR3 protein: CASSRSGAGAPPEKTQYF

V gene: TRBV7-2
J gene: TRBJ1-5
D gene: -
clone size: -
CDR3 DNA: TGTGCCGGCAGCTTAGGAGGGGGAGTCAGTCAGCCCCAGCATTTT
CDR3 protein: CAGSLGGGVSQPQHF

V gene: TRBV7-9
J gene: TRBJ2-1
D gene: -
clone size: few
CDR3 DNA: TGTGCCAGCCAGACTGGAAACAATGAGCAGTTCTTC
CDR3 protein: CASQTGNNEQFF

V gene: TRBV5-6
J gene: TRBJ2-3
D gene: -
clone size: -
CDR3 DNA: TGTGCCAGCAGGACCCGGGACCCTGCACCAGATACGCAGTATTTT
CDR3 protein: CASRTRDPAPDTQYF

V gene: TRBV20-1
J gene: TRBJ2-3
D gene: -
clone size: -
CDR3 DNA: TGCAGTGCTAGATGGGGGGACGGGGAGAGCACAGATACGCAGTATTTT
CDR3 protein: CSARWGDGESTDTQYF

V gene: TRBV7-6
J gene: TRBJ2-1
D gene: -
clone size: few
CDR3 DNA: TGTGCCAGCAGAGAAAACCGGAGTCCCTACAATGAGCAGTTCTTC
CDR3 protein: CASRENRSPYNEQFF

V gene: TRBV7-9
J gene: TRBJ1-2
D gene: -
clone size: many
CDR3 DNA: TGTGCCAGCGAGTATGGACAGCCCTTATCGGATGGCTACACCTTC
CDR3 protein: CASEYGQPLSDGYTF

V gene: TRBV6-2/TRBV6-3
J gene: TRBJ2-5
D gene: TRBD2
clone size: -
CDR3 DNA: TGTGCCATCAGAGCGGGGGGGCTGCGAGAGACCCAGTACTTC
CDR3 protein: CAIRAGGLRETQYF

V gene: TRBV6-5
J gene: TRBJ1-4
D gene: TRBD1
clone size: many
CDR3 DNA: TGTGCCAGCAGTAAGCCAGGGGGTGAAAAACTGTTTTTT
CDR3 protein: CASSKPGGEKLFF

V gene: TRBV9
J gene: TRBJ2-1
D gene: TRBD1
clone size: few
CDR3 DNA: TGTGCCAGCAGCGTAGCGGGACAGGGGTACAATGAGCAGTTCTTC
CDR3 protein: CASSVAGQGYNEQFF

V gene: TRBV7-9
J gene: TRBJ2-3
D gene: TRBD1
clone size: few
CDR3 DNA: TGTGCCAGCAGCTTGACAACCGGGACAGGGTTCGGAGATACGCAGTATTTT
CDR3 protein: CASSLTTGTGFGDTQYF

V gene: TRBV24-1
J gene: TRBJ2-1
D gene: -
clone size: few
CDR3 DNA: TGTGCCACCAGTGACTTCTTTGCTACAGGGAGCGACAATGAGCAGTTCTTC
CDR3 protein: CATSDFFATGSDNEQFF

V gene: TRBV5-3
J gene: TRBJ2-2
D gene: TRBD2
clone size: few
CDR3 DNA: TGTGCCAGCAGCTTGGCCACTAGCGGGGGAAACGGGGAGCTGTTTTTT
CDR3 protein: CASSLATSGGNGELFF

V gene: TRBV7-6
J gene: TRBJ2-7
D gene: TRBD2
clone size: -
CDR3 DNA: TGTGCCAGCAGCTGGCCCTCGCGGGGAGGGAACGAGCAGTACTTC
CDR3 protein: CASSWPSRGGNEQYF

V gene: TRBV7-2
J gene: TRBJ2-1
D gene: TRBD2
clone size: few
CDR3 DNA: TGTGCCAGCAGCTACAGACTAGCGGGGGGCCCCCTCTCCTATGAGCAGTTCTTC
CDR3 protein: CASSYRLAGGPLSYEQFF

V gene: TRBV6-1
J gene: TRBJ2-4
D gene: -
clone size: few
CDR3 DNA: TGTGCCAGCAGTGAAGTGACCCGAAACATTCAGTACTTC
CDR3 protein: CASSEVTRNIQYF

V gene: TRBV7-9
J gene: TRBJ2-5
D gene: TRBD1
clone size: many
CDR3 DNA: TGTGCCAGCAGCTTGAGACAGGGTATTTTGGAGACCCAGTACTTC
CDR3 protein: CASSLRQGILETQYF